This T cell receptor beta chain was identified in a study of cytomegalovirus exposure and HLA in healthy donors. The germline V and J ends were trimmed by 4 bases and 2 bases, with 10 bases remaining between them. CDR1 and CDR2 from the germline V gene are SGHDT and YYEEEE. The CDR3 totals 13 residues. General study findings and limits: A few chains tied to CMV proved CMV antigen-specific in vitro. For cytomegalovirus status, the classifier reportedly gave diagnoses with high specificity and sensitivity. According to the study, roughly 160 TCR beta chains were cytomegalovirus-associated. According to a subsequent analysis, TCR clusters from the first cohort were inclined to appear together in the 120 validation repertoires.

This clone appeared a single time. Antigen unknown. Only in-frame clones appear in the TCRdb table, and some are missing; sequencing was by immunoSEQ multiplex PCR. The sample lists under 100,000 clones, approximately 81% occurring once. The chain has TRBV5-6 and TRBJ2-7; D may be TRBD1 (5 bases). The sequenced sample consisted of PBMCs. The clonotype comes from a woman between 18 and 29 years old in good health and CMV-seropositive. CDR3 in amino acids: CASSQGTPYEQYF. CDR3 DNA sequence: TGTGCCAGCAGCCAGGGTACCCCCTACGAGCAGTACTTC.